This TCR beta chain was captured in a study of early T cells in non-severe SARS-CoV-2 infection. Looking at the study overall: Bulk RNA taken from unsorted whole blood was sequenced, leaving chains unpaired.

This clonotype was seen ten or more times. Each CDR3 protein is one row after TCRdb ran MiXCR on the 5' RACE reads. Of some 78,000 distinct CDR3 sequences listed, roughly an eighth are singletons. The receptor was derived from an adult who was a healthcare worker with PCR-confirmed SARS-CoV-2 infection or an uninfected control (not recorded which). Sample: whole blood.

DNA for the CDR3: TGTGCCAGCAGCCAAGCGGGAAGCTACACCTTC. Protein sequence: CASSQAGSYTF. The genes are TRBV3-1 and TRBJ1-2; D is unclear. Germline CDR1 LGHDT, CDR2 YNNKEL (reference sequence). Trimming removed 1 base at V and 9 bases at J, with 6 bases between. This CDR3 contains 11 residues.